These 3 T cell receptor beta chains originate from one sample sequenced in a study of vaccination effects on CD4 cells after COVID-19. The data were produced by immunoSEQ multiplex PCR, yet TCRdb's version contains in-frame clones alone and is incomplete. The table has tens of thousands of clones, 75% to 90% seen once; the top ten hold less than 6%. Antigen-specific CD4+ T cell clonotypes were called by their expansion after viral peptide-pool culture in ViraFEST. Cultured cells yielded isolated CD4+ T cells after 10 to 11 days. All study participants received two doses of BNT162b2 or mRNA-1273 vaccine. The antigens these receptors bind are not known. The sample was CD4+ T cells from PBMCs cultured with SARS-CoV-2 spike peptides, taken after COVID-19 vaccination. These receptors originate from a human donor who received a COVID-19 vaccine. Some clones in this sample may be carry-over from other donors' samples.

The chain carries TRBV19 and TRBJ2-1; tentative D call: TRBD1 (5 bases). The CDR3 length is 13 residues. V was shortened by 6 bases and J by 12 bases, with 18 bases between the two germline ends. The V gene's germline CDR1 is LNHDA and CDR2 SQIVND (reference sequence). The CDR3 spells CASRKNAGRGQFF. CDR3 bases: TGTGCCAGTAGGAAGAATGCAGGGCGAGGGCAGTTCTTC.

The V gene is TRBV6-5, the J gene TRBJ1-3; D gene uncertain. The CDR3 covers 14 residues. Trimming removed 5 bases at V and 0 bases at J, with 8 bases between. CDR1 and CDR2 (germline): MNHEY, SVGAGI. CDR3 nucleotide sequence: TGTGCCAGCAGTAGGAGTGGCTCTGGAAACACCATATATTTT. It encodes CASSRSGSGNTIYF.

CDR3 in amino acids: CASSELPRAAFSYEQYV. The CDR3 DNA is TGTGCCAGCAGTGAGCTCCCGCGGGCTGCATTTTCCTACGAGCAGTACGTC. The chain is built from TRBV6-1 and TRBJ2-7, with D perhaps TRBD2 (5 bases). This CDR3 contains 17 residues. V lost 3 bases and J lost 1, with 19 bases in between. Germline CDR1 and CDR2: MNHNS and SASEGT.